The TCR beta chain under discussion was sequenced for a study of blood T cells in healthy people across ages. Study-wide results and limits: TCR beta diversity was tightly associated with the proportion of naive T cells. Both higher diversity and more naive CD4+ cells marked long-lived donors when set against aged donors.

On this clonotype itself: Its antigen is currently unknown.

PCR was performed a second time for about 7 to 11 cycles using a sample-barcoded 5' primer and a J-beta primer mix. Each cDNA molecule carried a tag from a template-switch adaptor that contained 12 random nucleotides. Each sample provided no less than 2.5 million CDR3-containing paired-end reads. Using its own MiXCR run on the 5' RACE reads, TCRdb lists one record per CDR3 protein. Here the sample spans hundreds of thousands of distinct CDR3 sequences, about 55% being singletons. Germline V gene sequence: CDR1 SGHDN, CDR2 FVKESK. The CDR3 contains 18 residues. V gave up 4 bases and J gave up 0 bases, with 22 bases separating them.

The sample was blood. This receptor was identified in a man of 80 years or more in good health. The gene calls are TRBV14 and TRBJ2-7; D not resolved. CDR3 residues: CASSPEPGTGISSYEQYF. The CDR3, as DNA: TGTGCCAGCAGCCCTGAACCCGGCACTGGAATAAGCTCCTACGAGCAGTACTTC.